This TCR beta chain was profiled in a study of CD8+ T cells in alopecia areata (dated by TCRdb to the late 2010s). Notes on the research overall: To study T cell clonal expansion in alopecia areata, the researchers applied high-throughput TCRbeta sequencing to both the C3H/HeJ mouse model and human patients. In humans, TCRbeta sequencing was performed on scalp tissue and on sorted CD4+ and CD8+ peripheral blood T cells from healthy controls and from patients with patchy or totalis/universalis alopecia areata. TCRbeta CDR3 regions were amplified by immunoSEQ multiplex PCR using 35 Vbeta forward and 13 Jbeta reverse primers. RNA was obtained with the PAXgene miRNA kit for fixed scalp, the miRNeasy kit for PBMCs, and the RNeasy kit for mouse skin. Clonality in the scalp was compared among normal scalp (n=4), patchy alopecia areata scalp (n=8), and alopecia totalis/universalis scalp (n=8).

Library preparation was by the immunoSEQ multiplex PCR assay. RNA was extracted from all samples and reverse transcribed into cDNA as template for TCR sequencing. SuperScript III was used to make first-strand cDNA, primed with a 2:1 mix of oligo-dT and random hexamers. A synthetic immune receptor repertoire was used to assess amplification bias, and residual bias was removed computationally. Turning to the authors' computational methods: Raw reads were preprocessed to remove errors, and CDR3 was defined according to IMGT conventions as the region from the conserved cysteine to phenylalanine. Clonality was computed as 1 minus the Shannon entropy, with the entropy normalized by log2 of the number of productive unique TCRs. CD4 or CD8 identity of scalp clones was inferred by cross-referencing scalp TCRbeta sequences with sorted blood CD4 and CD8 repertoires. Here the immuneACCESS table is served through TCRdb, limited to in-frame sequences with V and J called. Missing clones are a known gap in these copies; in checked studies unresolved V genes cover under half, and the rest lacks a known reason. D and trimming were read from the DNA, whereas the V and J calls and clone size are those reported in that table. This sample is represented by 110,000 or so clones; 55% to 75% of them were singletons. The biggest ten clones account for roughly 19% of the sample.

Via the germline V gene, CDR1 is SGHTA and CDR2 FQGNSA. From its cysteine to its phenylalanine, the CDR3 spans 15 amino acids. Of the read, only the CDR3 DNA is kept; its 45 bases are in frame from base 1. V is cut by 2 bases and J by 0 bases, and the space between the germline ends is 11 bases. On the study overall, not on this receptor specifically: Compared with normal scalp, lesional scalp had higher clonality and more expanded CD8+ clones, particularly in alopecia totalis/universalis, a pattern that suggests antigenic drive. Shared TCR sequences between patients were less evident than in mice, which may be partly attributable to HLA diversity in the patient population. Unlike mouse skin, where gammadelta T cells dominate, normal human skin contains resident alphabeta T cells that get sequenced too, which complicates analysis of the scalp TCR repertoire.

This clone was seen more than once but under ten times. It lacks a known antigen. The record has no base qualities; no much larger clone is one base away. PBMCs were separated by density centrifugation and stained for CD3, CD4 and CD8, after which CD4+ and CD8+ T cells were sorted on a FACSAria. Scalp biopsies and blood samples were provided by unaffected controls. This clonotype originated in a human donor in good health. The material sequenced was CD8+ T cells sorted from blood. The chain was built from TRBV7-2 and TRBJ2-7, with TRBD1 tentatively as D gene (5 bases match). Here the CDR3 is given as CASSLIGVISYEQYF. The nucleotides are TGTGCCAGCAGCTTAATAGGGGTGATCTCCTACGAGCAGTACTTC.